This T cell receptor (beta chain) emerged from a study of neurological immune-mediated disorders. As for time point: longitudinal time-point 3. The unsorted libraries were made from 2 million PBMCs kept at -80 C. This CDR3 is built from 12 residues. The V gene lost 2 bases and the J gene lost 9 bases, with 11 bases spanning the gap. Germline CDR1 reads SGHNT; CDR2 reads YYREEE (reference sequence). The cDNA was generated by 5'RACE with 10-nucleotide random UMIs. Per sequencing run, 15-18 subjects together gave over 160 million TCR-beta sequences. TCRdb re-analysed the 5' RACE reads in MiXCR, keeping a single row per CDR3 protein. The data hold 84,000 or so distinct CDR3 sequences, with under 4.5% observed a single time.

V gene TRBV5-4 combines with J gene TRBJ1-1; D ambiguous. The sample comprised PBMCs. The sequence came from a woman in her sixties with multiple sclerosis. The CDR3 sequence is CASSFEMGKAFF. In nucleotides, the CDR3 is TGTGCCAGCAGCTTCGAAATGGGGAAAGCTTTCTTT.